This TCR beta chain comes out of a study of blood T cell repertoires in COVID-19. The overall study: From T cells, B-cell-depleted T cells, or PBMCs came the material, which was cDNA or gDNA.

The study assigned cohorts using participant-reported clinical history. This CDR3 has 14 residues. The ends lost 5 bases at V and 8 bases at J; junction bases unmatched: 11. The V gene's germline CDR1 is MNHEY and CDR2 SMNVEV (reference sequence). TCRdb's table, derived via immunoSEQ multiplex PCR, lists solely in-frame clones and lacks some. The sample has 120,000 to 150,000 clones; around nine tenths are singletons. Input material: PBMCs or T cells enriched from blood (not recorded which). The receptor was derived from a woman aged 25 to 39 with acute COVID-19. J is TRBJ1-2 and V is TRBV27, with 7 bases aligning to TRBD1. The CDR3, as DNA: TGTGCCAGCAGTCCACTGACAGGGAAGGGCGGCTACACCTTC. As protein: CASSPLTGKGGYTF.